These 25 T cell receptor beta chains came from one sample sequenced in a study of T cells in Graves' hyperthyroidism and ophthalmopathy. Authors of the study amplified TCR beta CDR3 regions from RNA transcripts. TCR CDR3 regions were first amplified by RT-PCR with HTBI primers. TCRdb reprocessed the multiplex PCR reads with MiXCR, giving one entry per CDR3 protein. The sample lists roughly 420,000 distinct CDR3 sequences; around 14% were seen once. Input material: blood. The receptors come from a woman aged 18-30 years with Graves' hyperthyroidism.

The chain is built from TRBV3-1 and TRBJ2-1, with D perhaps matching TRBD2 (5 bases). The J call may be in error: the DNA end matches TRBJ2-7 better. The CDR3 has 14 residues. Per germline, CDR1 LGHDT and CDR2 YNNKEL (reference sequence). CDR3 in amino acids: CASSRPTAGNEQYF. As DNA, the CDR3 is TGTGCCAGCAGCCGGCCGACCGCGGGCAATGAGCAGTACTTC.

Many counts were recorded for this clonotype. The chain is built from TRBV2 and TRBJ2-5; D perhaps matches TRBD1 (6 bases). V lost 6 bases, J lost 4 bases, and 12 bases lay in between. This CDR3 region has 13 residues. Germline CDR1 SNHLY, CDR2 FYNNEI. The CDR3: CASRTGGGETQYF. The CDR3 DNA sequence: TGTGCCAGCAGGACAGGAGGCGGAGAGACCCAGTACTTC.

This clonotype came up many times. This chain connects TRBV9 to TRBJ1-6; tentative D call: TRBD1 (5 bases). Trimming took 0 bases from V and 10 from J, leaving 17 bases between them. The CDR3 runs 16 residues. Germline V lookup: CDR1 SGDLS, CDR2 YYNGEE. The CDR3: CASSVVGDPSRSPLHF. CDR3 nucleotide sequence: TGTGCCAGCAGCGTAGTCGGGGACCCATCCAGATCACCCCTCCACTTT.

This clonotype was detected many times. The chain recombines TRBV6-5 with TRBJ2-1; TRBD1 is a possible D gene (6 bases). This CDR3 is built from 16 residues. CDR1 is MNHEY and CDR2 is SVGAGI in the germline V gene. Trimming pared 0 bases from V and 12 bases from J, leaving 21 bases between. CDR3 DNA sequence: TGTGCCAGCAGTTACTCCCCAGGGGCCGACTACGGAGGGCAGTTCTTC. This codes for CASSYSPGADYGGQFF.

Ten or more counts support this clonotype. This chain uses TRBV27 with TRBJ1-5, with no clear D. This CDR3 contains 15 residues. CDR1 is MNHEY and CDR2 is SMNVEV in the germline V gene (reference sequence). The ends were cut back, 0 bases at V and 4 bases at J, with 10 bases in the middle. CDR3 sequence: CASSLSGGGNQPQHF. DNA of the CDR3: TGTGCCAGCAGTTTATCAGGCGGAGGAAATCAGCCCCAGCATTTT.

This clonotype was detected ten times or more. The genes are TRBV9 and TRBJ2-5, with 9 nucleotides matching TRBD1. Per germline, CDR1 SGDLS and CDR2 YYNGEE. The CDR3 is 14 residues long. V was pared by 4 bases and J by 2 bases, with 3 bases of the junction left unmatched. DNA for the CDR3: TGTGCCAGCAGCAAGGGACAGGGACAAGAGACCCAGTACTTC. Protein sequence: CASSKGQGQETQYF.

This clonotype was detected ten times or more. The V and J genes are TRBV5-6 and TRBJ1-1; D not resolved. The CDR3 has 14 residues. The V end lost 2 bases, the J end lost 6 bases, and 14 bases lay between the germline ends. Germline CDR1 reads SGHDT; CDR2 reads YYEEEE. For the CDR3, the DNA is TGTGCCAGCAGCTTAACGGGGTTTTCGGCTGAAGCTTTCTTT. The encoded protein is CASSLTGFSAEAFF.

The CDR3 here is CASSVGQDKNYGYTF. The CDR3 coding sequence is TGTGCCAGCAGCGTTGGGCAGGACAAGAACTATGGCTACACCTTC. This sequence joins TRBV9 and TRBJ1-2; TRBD1 is a possible D gene (5 bases). The germline V gene has CDR1 SGDLS and CDR2 YYNGEE. The CDR3 totals 15 residues. V dropped 2 bases and J dropped 2 bases, with 13 bases sitting between them.

This clonotype was counted at least ten times. The V gene is TRBV28, the J gene TRBJ1-5; 9 bases are shared with TRBD1. The V gene's germline CDR1 is MDHEN and CDR2 SYDVKM. The junction had 4 bases not matched to a gene; V was cut back by 6 bases and J by 4 bases. The CDR3 is 14 residues long. The CDR3 DNA reads TGTGCCAGCAGCTTCGACAGGGGGAATCAGCCCCAGCATTTT. Protein: CASSFDRGNQPQHF.

This clonotype was recorded many times. The chain couples TRBV7-9 to TRBJ1-2, with D possibly being TRBD1 (5 bases). The CDR3 is made up of 17 amino acids. V was clipped by 3 bases and J by 7 bases, with 24 bases between them. Germline V CDR1 and CDR2: SEHNR, FQNEAQ (reference sequence). The CDR3 DNA follows: TGTGCCAGCAGCTTCCCAATGGGAGTGGGGGGATCTGGTGGCTACACCTTC. Its protein product is CASSFPMGVGGSGGYTF.

This clonotype came up many times. The V and J genes are TRBV18 and TRBJ1-1; D perhaps matches TRBD1 (5 bases). The CDR3 contains 14 residues. Germline assignment: CDR1 KGHSH and CDR2 LQKENI. V lost 8 bases, J lost 2 bases, and 15 bases lay in between. The CDR3 here is CASPRAGTNTEAFF. CDR3 bases: TGTGCCAGCCCCCGAGCGGGGACCAACACTGAAGCTTTCTTT.

At least ten counts were recorded for this clonotype. A junction end diverges from the germline sequence, so it may reflect a read error. The chain recombines TRBV5-1 with TRBJ2-1; 10 bases agree with TRBD2. The CDR3 contains 15 residues. Germline V CDR1 and CDR2: SGHRS, YFSETQ. This CDR3 is CASSLLAGSYNEQFF. CDR3 coding DNA: TGTGCCAGCAGCCTACTAGCGGGGAGCTACAATGAGCAGTTCTTC.

At least ten counts were recorded for this clonotype. The rearrangement joins TRBV7-2 to TRBJ2-3, with TRBD1 as a possible D gene (6 bases). V was trimmed by 5 bases and J by 0 bases, leaving 18 bases between them. Germline CDR1 is SGHTA and CDR2 is FQGNSA. The CDR3 has 17 amino acids. The CDR3 sequence: CASSLTGNPISTDTQYF. For the CDR3, the DNA is TGTGCCAGCAGCCTCACAGGGAACCCAATTAGCACAGATACGCAGTATTTT.

In its sample, this clonotype was seen many times. The chain has TRBV2 and TRBJ1-5, with D unresolved. The CDR3 sequence is 14 residues long. Looked up from germline, CDR1 is SNHLY and CDR2 is FYNNEI. V was cut by 2 bases and J by 0 bases, with 5 bases left in between. The CDR3 loop is CASSETDSNQPQHF. The CDR3 DNA reads as TGTGCCAGCAGTGAAACGGATAGCAATCAGCCCCAGCATTTT.

This clonotype has at least ten counts. This chain uses TRBV27 with TRBJ2-3, with a tentative D call TRBD1 (6 bases). The V gene lost 4 bases and the J gene lost 8 bases, with 22 bases spanning the gap. The CDR3 covers 16 residues. Germline values: CDR1 MNHEY, CDR2 SMNVEV (reference sequence). The CDR3 bases are TGTGCCAGCAGTTCACCTTCCAGGGGACATAAGGGTACGCAGTATTTT. Its translation is CASSSPSRGHKGTQYF.

This clonotype was seen at least ten times. The rearrangement joins TRBV30 to TRBJ2-1; D might be TRBD2 (5 bases). The CDR3 totals 12 residues. V was trimmed by 1 base and J by 4 bases, leaving 5 bases between them. Germline CDR1 and CDR2: GTSNPN and SVGIG (reference sequence). CDR3 nucleotide sequence: TGTGCCTGGAGTGCGGGGTACAATGAGCAGTTCTTC. Protein sequence: CAWSAGYNEQFF.

This clonotype was seen ten or more times. V usage is TRBV12-3 or TRBV12-4 and J usage is TRBJ2-6; 8 bases match TRBD1. The V segment lost 4 bases and the J segment 0 bases; nucleotides outside the gene matches: 14. This CDR3 is 20 amino acids long. The CDR3: CASSYGQGAAPDSGANVLTF. CDR3 DNA sequence: TGTGCCAGCAGTTATGGGCAGGGGGCCGCCCCTGACTCTGGGGCCAACGTCCTGACTTTC.

In this sample, this clonotype turned up many times. The chain combines TRBV7-3 with TRBJ2-1; a weak D match, TRBD2 (6 bases). The CDR3 length is 15 residues. Trimming stripped 5 bases from V and 4 bases from J, with 15 bases between. CDR1 SGHTA and CDR2 FQGTGA come from the germline V gene. CDR3 nucleotide sequence: TGTGCCAGCAGCCCACGGGACTCGTTATACAATGAGCAGTTCTTC. Its translation: CASSPRDSLYNEQFF.

As for this clonotype: One base away lies a much larger clone, so this may be a sequencing read error. The rearrangement uses TRBV11-2 and TRBJ2-1; 13 nucleotides line up with TRBD2. The CDR3 is 16 residues long. Per the germline V gene, CDR1 is SGHAT and CDR2 is FQNNGV. The CDR3 coding sequence is TGTGCCAGGAGCTCCAAACTAGCGGGGGGGGGAAATGAGCAGTTCTTC. Protein product: CARSSKLAGGGNEQFF.

This clonotype was counted ten times or more. This chain connects TRBV7-9 to TRBJ2-7, with 11 nucleotides matching TRBD2. Per germline, CDR1 SEHNR and CDR2 FQNEAQ (reference sequence). The V segment lost 5 bases and the J segment 0 bases; nucleotides outside the gene matches: 3. The CDR3 covers 15 residues. DNA for the CDR3: TGTGCCAGCAGCCCCCTAGCGGGAGGCTCCTACGAGCAGTACTTC. It encodes CASSPLAGGSYEQYF.

CDR3 nucleotide sequence: TGTGCCAGCAGCTTGGGGACAGTTAGTTTTAACTATGGCTACACCTTC. Protein: CASSLGTVSFNYGYTF. The chain combines TRBV5-5 with TRBJ1-2, with D possibly being TRBD1 (6 bases). The germline CDR1 and CDR2 sequences are SGHKS and YYEKEE (reference sequence). Trimming left V 0 bases short and J 1 base short, with 13 bases between. The CDR3 is 16 residues long.

This clonotype was detected ten times or more. The V gene is TRBV11-2, the J gene TRBJ2-1; weak D call: TRBD2 (6 bases). CDR1 SGHAT and CDR2 FQNNGV come from the germline V gene. This CDR3 spans 15 amino acids. Trimming pared 5 bases from V and 4 bases from J, leaving 15 bases between. CDR3 sequence (DNA): TGTGCCAGCAGCCCCGAGGGCGCGGGGTACAATGAGCAGTTCTTC. Translating gives CASSPEGAGYNEQFF.

This clonotype was detected many times. The chain links TRBV15 to TRBJ2-3, with 10 positions matching TRBD2. This CDR3 is 16 amino acids long. Germline loops: CDR1 LNHNV, CDR2 YYDKDF (reference sequence). Germline trimming cut 0 bases from V and 7 bases from J; bases unmatched to any gene: 7. CDR3 sequence (DNA): TGTGCCACCAGCAGAGATCTGCTAGCGGGGGAGTATACGCAGTATTTT. Translated, it gives CATSRDLLAGEYTQYF.

The sample holds many counts of this clonotype. The chain is built from TRBV16 and TRBJ1-5; D is undetermined. V shed 0 bases and J shed 2 bases, with 8 bases lying between them. This CDR3 is 15 amino acids long. CDR1 is KGHSY and CDR2 is FQNENV in the germline V gene. The CDR3, as DNA: TGTGCCAGCAGCCAATCCGAAGCTGGCAATCAGCCCCAGCATTTT. This encodes CASSQSEAGNQPQHF.

The sample holds many counts of this clonotype. V gene TRBV7-3 combines with J gene TRBJ2-7; 14 nucleotides match TRBD2. CDR3 size: 15 residues. Trimming cost V 5 bases and J 5 bases; bases outside gene matches: 5. Germline assignment: CDR1 SGHTA and CDR2 FQGTGA. DNA for the CDR3: TGTGCCAGCAGCCTAATGGGACTAGCGGGAGACGAGCAGTACTTC. This codes for CASSLMGLAGDEQYF.